The text below deals with one T cell receptor (beta chain). The sample comes from a study of CD8 T cells in Susac syndrome. The RNA input was 0.5 to 1 ug, and it was reverse transcribed with random hexamers. Amplification of the TCR beta CDR3 was carried out by immunoSEQ multiplex PCR, which spanned a total of 54 Vbeta and 13 Jbeta segments. TCRdb re-called the immunoSEQ multiplex PCR reads through MiXCR, storing one row per CDR3 protein. The sample yields under 200,000 distinct CDR3 sequences, roughly 95% seen once. CD8+ and CD4+ T cells from blood underwent TCR beta sequencing. As controls, healthy donors matched for age and sex were used. V lost 1 base and J lost 6, with 15 bases in between. Germline loops: CDR1 SQVTM, CDR2 ANQGSEA. The CDR3 is made up of 14 amino acids.

The chain couples TRBV29-1 to TRBJ1-2; no definite D call. The sequencing input was CD4+ T cells from PBMCs. This clonotype originated in a human donor in good health. CDR3 in DNA: TGCAGCGTTGAAGGGAGACTGATATACGATGGCTACACCTTC. This sequence encodes CSVEGRLIYDGYTF.